Presented here are 2 T cell receptor beta chains from one specimen sequenced in a study of CD8 T cells in ankylosing spondylitis. TCRdb independently ran MiXCR on the 5' RACE reads; one entry per CDR3 protein. The sample contains about 160,000 distinct CDR3 sequences, 15% to 20% of which appear only once. Material: blood, either unsorted or a sorted T cell fraction (not recorded which). These receptors were obtained from a male donor with ankylosing spondylitis or in good health (not recorded which).

This clonotype was seen a few times. This sequence joins TRBV7-3 and TRBJ2-3; 7 bases agree with TRBD2. The CDR3 length is 16 residues. CDR1 and CDR2 (germline): SGHTA, FQGTGA. The V segment lost 5 bases and the J segment 0 bases; nucleotides outside the gene matches: 8. CDR3 sequence reads: CASSPFAGASTDTQYF. CDR3 nucleotides: TGTGCCAGCAGCCCTTTTGCGGGAGCTAGCACAGATACGCAGTATTTT. The full variable domain, with the rest looked up from reference TRBV7-3 and TRBJ2-3, is GAGVSQTPSNKVTEKGKYVELRCDPISGHTALYWYRQSLGQGPEFLIYFQGTGAADDSGLPNDRFFAVRPEGSVSTLKIQRTERGDSAVYLCASSPFAGASTDTQYFGPGTRLTVL.

The sample holds many counts of this clonotype. The CDR3 loop reads CASSLEGRGYTF. CDR3 bases: TGCGCCAGCAGCTTGGAAGGGAGAGGCTACACCTTC. V is TRBV5-1 and J is TRBJ1-2; D gene uncertain. This CDR3 contains 12 residues. CDR1 is SGHRS and CDR2 is YFSETQ in the germline V gene. Trimming cost V 0 bases and J 8 bases, with 8 bases left between them.